The sequence of this T cell receptor (beta chain) was determined in a study of technical replicates of blood from several donors. The CDR3 sequence is 15 residues long. The V gene's germline CDR1 is MNHEY and CDR2 SMNVEV (reference sequence). V dropped 3 bases and J dropped 0 bases, with 9 bases sitting between them. Sequencing was performed with immunoSEQ multiplex PCR; in TCRdb, only in-frame clones are kept and a portion is missing. This table has 95,000 to 100,000 clones, approximately 94% appearing once. The origin of this receptor is a human donor in good health. The material sequenced was T cells isolated from PBMCs. The chain employs TRBV27 and TRBJ1-5; TRBD1 might be the D (5 bases). The CDR3 bases are TGTGCCAGCAGTTTTGGAGGGACTAGCAATCAGCCCCAGCATTTT. Translation gives CASSFGGTSNQPQHF.